Below are 21 T cell receptor beta chains sequenced from a single sample in a study of T cell repertoires in cytomegalovirus infection. TCRdb used MiXCR to reprocess the reads, holding one entry per CDR3 protein. The sample yields roughly 720,000 distinct CDR3 sequences, 35% seen once. The specimen was PBMCs. The receptor source for this set is a human donor in good health (CMV status not recorded). Some clones in this sample may be carry-over from other donors' samples.

As concerns this clonotype: Its ends do not fully match the called genes, so a read error is possible. The chain joins TRBV28 to TRBJ1-5; D is undetermined. CDR3 length: 16 residues. Germline V lookup: CDR1 MDHEN, CDR2 SYDVKM. The CDR3 loop is CASSFQSGPSNQPQPF. The CDR3 DNA sequence: TGTGCCAGCAGTTTTCAAAGTGGTCCTAGCAATCAGCCCCAGCCTTTT.

Comment on this clonotype: At one end, the junction sequence differs from germline, possibly due to a read error. The chain employs TRBV19 and TRBJ1-3; a weak D match, TRBD1 (6 bases). From germline, CDR1 is LNHDA and CDR2 SQIVND (reference sequence). The CDR3 covers 15 residues. CDR3 sequence: CASSRDTSSGNSIYF. The CDR3 coding sequence is TGTGCCAGTAGTAGGGACACATCCTCTGGAAACTCCATATATTTT.

This clonotype was detected many times. This chain connects TRBV7-8 to TRBJ2-7, with 7 bases identical to TRBD1. V lost 5 bases, J lost 2 bases, and 6 bases stayed unmatched. The length of the CDR3 is 14 residues. Germline V gene data show CDR1 as SGHVS and CDR2 as FQNEAQ. The CDR3 DNA reads as TGTGCCAGCAGCCCGATGACAGGGCCCTACGAGCAGTACTTC. Translating it yields CASSPMTGPYEQYF.

The rearrangement links TRBV6-1 to TRBJ2-5; D might be TRBD2 (5 bases). Germline V gives CDR1 MNHNS, CDR2 SASEGT. V gave up 0 bases and J gave up 3 bases, with 11 bases separating them. CDR3 length: 15 residues. CDR3 residues: CASSEARGFEETQYF. In DNA form, the CDR3 reads TGTGCCAGCAGTGAAGCGCGAGGGTTCGAAGAGACCCAGTACTTC.

The table lists this clonotype with a few counts. This chain uses TRBV4-1 with TRBJ2-7; TRBD1 agrees at 7 bases. Germline CDR1 MGHRA, CDR2 YSYEKL. Germline trimming cut 1 base from V and 2 bases from J; bases unmatched to any gene: 5. The CDR3 spans 15 residues. This CDR3 reads CASSQGTGPAYEQYF. The CDR3 coding sequence is TGCGCCAGCAGCCAAGGGACAGGTCCAGCCTACGAGCAGTACTTC.

This clonotype was counted only a few times. CDR3 protein: CASSFQGARANEQFF. In nucleotides, the CDR3 is TGTGCCAGCAGTTTTCAGGGGGCGCGGGCCAATGAGCAGTTCTTC. V is TRBV28 and J is TRBJ2-1, with TRBD1 matching over 8 bases. J was trimmed by 6 bases and V by 3 bases; bases with no gene match: 7. The germline gives CDR1 MDHEN, CDR2 SYDVKM. This CDR3 spans 15 amino acids.

The rearrangement joins TRBV20-1 to TRBJ2-7, with TRBD1 matching over 7 bases. This CDR3 contains 13 residues. The germline CDR1 and CDR2 sequences are DFQATT and SNEGSKA (reference sequence). Trimming removed 6 bases from V and 2 bases from J; junction bases left unmatched: 7. The CDR3 loop reads CSAQGQETYEQYF. CDR3 nucleotide sequence: TGCAGTGCCCAAGGACAGGAAACCTACGAGCAGTACTTC.

The V call is TRBV7-9, the J call TRBJ2-7; perhaps TRBD2 as D (6 bases). The V gene lost 3 bases and the J gene lost 2 bases, with 11 bases spanning the gap. The germline V gene has CDR1 SEHNR and CDR2 FQNEAQ (reference sequence). There are 14 residues in the CDR3. CDR3 sequence (DNA): TGTGCCAGCAGCTTGTCGGGGGACGCCTACGAGCAGTACTTC. This gives the protein CASSLSGDAYEQYF.

This clonotype was observed a few times. The chain employs TRBV5-1 and TRBJ2-7; 12 bases match TRBD2. Unmatched junction bases numbered 7, after V lost 0 bases and J lost 0 bases. Per germline, CDR1 SGHRS and CDR2 YFSETQ. CDR3 length: 18 residues. CDR3 DNA: TGCGCCAGCAGCTTGGATGCGACTAGCGGGAGTGGCTCCTACGAGCAGTACTTC. Translated: CASSLDATSGSGSYEQYF. The full variable domain, rest sourced from reference TRBV5-1 and TRBJ2-7, is KAGVTQTPRYLIKTRGQQVTLSCSPISGHRSVSWYQQTPGQGLQFLFEYFSETQRNKGNFPGRFSGRQFSNSRSEMNVSTLELGDSALYLCASSLDATSGSGSYEQYFGPGTRLTVT.

This clonotype was seen many times. The chain is built from TRBV7-6 and TRBJ2-5, with D hard to call. V gave up 5 bases and J gave up 5 bases, with 12 bases separating them. The length of the CDR3 is 13 residues. In germline, CDR1 is SGHVS, CDR2 FNYEAQ. CDR3 region: CASSIDSRETQYF. The DNA of the CDR3 is TGTGCCAGCAGCATAGACTCACGGGAGACCCAGTACTTC.

At least ten counts were recorded for this clonotype. V gene TRBV7-2 combines with J gene TRBJ1-5; D gene uncertain. Trimming removed 0 bases at V and 2 bases at J, with 8 bases between. This CDR3 spans 15 amino acids. CDR1 SGHTA and CDR2 FQGNSA come from the germline V gene. The CDR3 nucleotides are TGTGCCAGCAGCTTAGCCGACCCGGGCAATCAGCCCCAGCATTTT. Translated, it gives CASSLADPGNQPQHF.

V and J are TRBV28 and TRBJ2-4; a possible D gene is TRBD1 (5 bases). The CDR3 runs 14 residues. Deletions cut 10 bases from V and 2 bases from J, with 15 bases between. CDR1 and CDR2 from the germline V gene are MDHEN and SYDVKM. This CDR3 is CATTPTGPKNIQYF. The CDR3 bases are TGTGCCACCACTCCTACAGGTCCCAAAAACATTCAGTACTTC.

This chain connects TRBV29-1 to TRBJ2-2, with 7 positions matching TRBD1. The CDR3 has 14 amino acids. Germline CDR1 and CDR2: SQVTM and ANQGSEA. Unmatched junction bases numbered 4, after V lost 6 bases and J lost 0 bases. CDR3 nucleotide sequence: TGCAGCGTCCGACAGGGAGCGAACACCGGGGAGCTGTTTTTT. Amino acid sequence: CSVRQGANTGELFF.

This clonotype was detected only a few times. The CDR3 sequence is CASREGMNTEAFF. In nucleotides, the CDR3 is TGTGCCTCCCGGGAAGGGATGAACACTGAAGCTTTCTTT. The chain has TRBV28 and TRBJ1-1, with D unresolved. The CDR3 sequence is 13 residues long. The germline V gene encodes CDR1 MDHEN and CDR2 SYDVKM. V lost 11 bases and J 0 bases, leaving 13 bases between the germline ends. Full variable domain (outside the CDR3, taken from reference TRBV28 and TRBJ1-1): DVKVTQSSRYLVKRTGEKVFLECVQDMDHENMFWYRQDPGLGLRLIYFSYDVKMKEKGDIPEGYSVSREKKERFSLILESASTNQTSMYLCASREGMNTEAFFGQGTRLTVV.

This clonotype occurred once. The chain is built from TRBV3-1 and TRBJ2-7, with 11 positions matching TRBD1. Trimming removed 0 bases from V and 5 bases from J; junction bases left unmatched: 9. This CDR3 has 17 residues. CDR1 and CDR2 (germline): LGHDT, YNNKEL (reference sequence). The CDR3 nucleotides are TGTGCCAGCAGCCAAGATTTGCGGGACAGGGGGTCGAACGAGCAGTACTTC. This gives the protein CASSQDLRDRGSNEQYF.

Remarks on this clonotype: The conserved closing phenylalanine or tryptophan is absent in this CDR3, likely reflecting a read error. J is TRBJ2-7 and V is TRBV4-2; D possibly corresponds to TRBD2 (6 bases). Germline V gene sequence: CDR1 LGHNA, CDR2 YNFKEQ. The V and J ends lost 0 bases and 6 bases respectively, with 18 bases between them. The CDR3 is made up of 16 amino acids. The CDR3 bases are TGTGCCAGCAGCCAAGATCTAGGGACTCACGAGGGCGAGCAGTACTTA. This codes for CASSQDLGTHEGEQYL.

This clonotype was detected many times. The junction and the germline gene differ at one end; a read error may be behind it. The chain has TRBV7-2 and TRBJ2-1; the D is unclear. Germline loops: CDR1 SGHTA, CDR2 FQGNSA. CDR3 length: 11 residues. The CDR3 nucleotides read TGTGCCAGCAGCTCCCACAATGAGCAGTTCTTC. It yields the protein CASSSHNEQFF.

This clonotype was counted ten times or more. The genes are TRBV29-1 and TRBJ2-5; D perhaps matches TRBD2 (5 bases). In germline, CDR1 is SQVTM, CDR2 ANQGSEA. The CDR3 has 13 residues. V was cut by 4 bases and J by 5 bases, with 14 bases left in between. The CDR3 DNA is TGCAGCGTTGGGGTCGGGGAGTCTGAGACCCAGTACTTC. Amino acids: CSVGVGESETQYF.

The CDR3 here is CASSPGLADRTDTQYF. The CDR3 nucleotides read TGTGCCAGCAGCCCTGGACTAGCGGACCGCACAGATACGCAGTATTTT. The chain links TRBV3-1 to TRBJ2-3, with 10 bases fitting TRBD2. With V trimmed by 4 bases and J by 1 base, 5 bases remained unmatched. Germline CDR1 reads LGHDT; CDR2 reads YNNKEL (reference sequence). This CDR3 comprises 16 residues.

As for this clonotype: The CDR3 does not close with the conserved phenylalanine or tryptophan, likely indicating a read error. The chain carries TRBV7-2 and TRBJ1-5; D gene ambiguous. The V gene's germline CDR1 is SGHTA and CDR2 FQGNSA. The CDR3 consists of 12 residues. CDR3 in amino acids: CASSHLPQPQHC. CDR3 bases: TGTGCAAGCAGCCACCTTCCCCAGCCCCAGCATTGT.

V is TRBV4-1 and J is TRBJ2-2; D remains ambiguous. The V gene lost 0 bases and the J gene lost 8 bases, with 13 bases spanning the gap. The CDR3 runs 15 residues. Germline V gene lookup returns CDR1 MGHRA and CDR2 YSYEKL. The CDR3 region is CASSQDRAVSGELFF. The CDR3 nucleotides are TGCGCCAGCAGCCAAGATAGGGCCGTCAGTGGGGAGCTGTTTTTT.